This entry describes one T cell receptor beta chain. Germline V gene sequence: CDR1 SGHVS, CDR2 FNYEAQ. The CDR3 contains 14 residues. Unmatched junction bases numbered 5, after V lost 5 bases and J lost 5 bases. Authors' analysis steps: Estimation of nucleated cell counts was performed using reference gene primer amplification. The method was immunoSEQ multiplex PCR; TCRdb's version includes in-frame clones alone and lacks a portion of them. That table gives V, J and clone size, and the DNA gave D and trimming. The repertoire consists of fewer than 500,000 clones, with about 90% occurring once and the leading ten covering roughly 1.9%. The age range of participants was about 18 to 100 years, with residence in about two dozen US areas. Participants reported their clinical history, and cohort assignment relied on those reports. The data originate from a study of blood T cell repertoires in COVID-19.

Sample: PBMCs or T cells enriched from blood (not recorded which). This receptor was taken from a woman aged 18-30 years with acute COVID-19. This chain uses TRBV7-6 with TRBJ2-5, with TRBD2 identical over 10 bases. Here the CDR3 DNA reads TGTGCCAGCAGCCCCCGTAGCGGGGGGGAGACCCAGTACTTC. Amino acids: CASSPRSGGETQYF.